A selection of T cell receptor beta chains follows, all from one sample in a study of T cells in tuberculosis. Repertoires were generated with immunoSEQ multiplex PCR, while TCRdb's copy carries only in-frame clones and drops some. The data show 30,000 to 35,000 clones, approximately 93% seen once. Specimen: PBMCs, collected at tuberculosis diagnosis. These receptors all come from an adult with tuberculosis. The CDR3 runs from the conserved cysteine through the conserved F or W. D genes are given only for firm matches.

TRBV7-2	TRBJ2-2	14	.	CASSLRGFTGELFF
TRBV7-6	TRBJ2-2	17	.	CASSSARGTANTGELFF
TRBV12-5	TRBJ2-3	13	.	CASGGQGSDTQYF
TRBV6-5	TRBJ2-5	14	.	CASSRAQGGETQYF
TRBV19	TRBJ2-3	18	TRBD2	CASSIHIPAGGFTDTQYF
TRBV2	TRBJ2-7	18	.	CASSTLGQSHRSGYEQYF
TRBV28	TRBJ2-7	14	TRBD2	CASGLAGRAYEQYF
TRBV19	TRBJ2-7	13	TRBD1	CASSPGTVYEQYF
TRBV30	TRBJ2-6	16	.	CAWSSDGGSGANVLTF
TRBV28	TRBJ1-3	15	.	CASSLGGLTGNTIYF
TRBV7-2	TRBJ2-7	14	TRBD1	CASSSRQGAYEQYF
TRBV5-1	TRBJ2-7	14	.	CASSPDLVSYEQYF
TRBV6-5	TRBJ1-2	12	TRBD1	CTSSRQGEGYTF
TRBV6-6	TRBJ1-2	12	.	CASRYSPYGYTF
TRBV12-5	TRBJ2-3	13	.	CASGSGGTDTQYF
TRBV30	TRBJ2-5	14	.	CAWSNPGSLGTQYF
TRBV10-2	TRBJ2-1	12	.	CASQGIRDEQFF
TRBV28	TRBJ1-2	13	.	CASTPGEDYGYTF
TRBV6-5	TRBJ1-5	15	TRBD1	CASSYRGQSGQPQHF
TRBV2	TRBJ1-1	13	.	CASRAQGNTEAFF
TRBV30	TRBJ2-3	13	TRBD2	CAGGGRSIDTQYF
TRBV27	TRBJ2-2	14	TRBD1	CASSITGGAGELFF
TRBV7-7	TRBJ2-5	13	.	CASSRDTQETQYF
TRBV15	TRBJ1-6	16	.	CATSRDGAALNSPLHF
TRBV18	TRBJ2-5	18	TRBD2	CASSPGLALGGPGETQYF
TRBV29-1	TRBJ1-1	12	TRBD1	CSAGTGGTEAFF
TRBV23-1	TRBJ2-5	17	.	CASSQNPGHRGSETQYF
TRBV10-1	TRBJ2-2	15	.	CASSESSGDTGELFF
TRBV11-3	TRBJ1-1	13	.	CASSFSVNTEAFF
TRBV5-6	TRBJ2-7	13	TRBD1	CASSRGQGYEQYF
TRBV28	TRBJ2-7	19	TRBD1	CASSLPGTGGPFSSYEQYF
TRBV27	TRBJ2-7	15	.	CASSQSGLVSYEQYF
TRBV6-5	TRBJ1-2	15	.	CASSPFSGWRNGYTF
TRBV28	TRBJ2-3	13	.	CASSPRSGDTQYF
TRBV30	TRBJ2-6	18	TRBD2	CAWSPQRGARSGANVLTF
TRBV19	TRBJ2-1	16	TRBD2	CASSIGLAGAYNEQFF
TRBV27	TRBJ2-6	18	TRBD2	CASSSSASGKTGANVLTF
TRBV6-1	TRBJ2-7	13	.	CASSKIDSYEQYF
TRBV30	TRBJ1-5	14	TRBD1	CAWSAGTGSQPQHF
TRBV4-1	TRBJ2-1	15	.	CASSQEVISGGEQFF
TRBV27	TRBJ2-2	16	TRBD1	CASSSAGGSRTGELFF
TRBV21-1	TRBJ2-1	14	.	CASSKHSRYNEQFF